This T cell receptor (beta chain) came from a study of Graves' ophthalmopathy and Graves' hyperthyroidism. Germline CDR1 MGHDK, CDR2 SYGVNS. The CDR3 loop spans 14 amino acids. The ends lost 5 bases at V and 4 bases at J; junction bases unmatched: 6. Having ophthalmopathy, the donors showed moderate-to-severe activity, CAS ≥3 and NOSPECS ≥4, with disease lasting under 3 months. Concerning this clonotype itself: Given the absence of the conserved phenylalanine or tryptophan at the CDR3 end, a read error is likely.

For repertoire sequencing, the TCR beta CDR3 regions were amplified from RNA transcripts. Second-round multiplex PCR came after first-round RT-PCR with HTBI primers. TCRdb analysed the multiplex PCR reads with MiXCR anew, one entry per CDR3 protein. The repertoire includes about 740,000 distinct CDR3 sequences, roughly two fifths of them detected once, and roughly 45% sits in the top ten. This sequence was found in an adult man with Graves' ophthalmopathy. The material sequenced was peripheral blood. This chain joins TRBV25-1 and TRBJ1-1; 8 nucleotides align to TRBD1. CDR3 nucleotide sequence: TGTGCCAGCAGTTTCCGACAGGGGACCACTGAAGCTTTCCTT. This translates into CASSFRQGTTEAFL.